Following are 25 T cell receptor beta chains from one sample sequenced in a study of cytomegalovirus exposure and HLA in healthy donors. Some clones are missing from TCRdb's copy, which holds only in-frame ones; the method was immunoSEQ multiplex PCR. The repertoire consists of 200,000 or so clones, with about nine tenths occurring once and the leading ten covering roughly 2%. The sample was PBMCs. The receptors were gathered from a woman under 30 in good health and CMV-seropositive.

The chain couples TRBV5-1 to TRBJ2-1, with 8 bases aligning to TRBD2. The junction had 7 bases not matched to a gene; V was cut back by 1 base and J by 7 bases. This CDR3 is built from 15 residues. Germline CDR1 and CDR2: SGHRS and YFSETQ. In DNA, the CDR3 is TGCGCCAGCAGCTTGTGGGCTAGCGGGCGTAATGAGCAGTTCTTC. Amino acids: CASSLWASGRNEQFF. Variable domain in full (rest from reference TRBV5-1 and TRBJ2-1): KAGVTQTPRYLIKTRGQQVTLSCSPISGHRSVSWYQQTPGQGLQFLFEYFSETQRNKGNFPGRFSGRQFSNSRSEMNVSTLELGDSALYLCASSLWASGRNEQFFGPGTRLTVL.

This clone was counted between two and nine times. The CDR3 loop is CASSSQGGTEAFF. DNA of the CDR3: TGTGCCAGCAGCTCACAGGGAGGGACTGAAGCTTTCTTT. The V gene is TRBV11-3, the J gene TRBJ1-1; tentative D call: TRBD1 (6 bases). The CDR3 loop spans 13 amino acids. Germline V gives CDR1 SGHNT, CDR2 YENEEA. Trimming removed 4 bases at V and 5 bases at J, with 11 bases between.

V is TRBV11-3 and J is TRBJ2-1, with TRBD2 matching over 8 bases. The CDR3 totals 15 residues. V was pared by 4 bases and J by 7 bases, with 9 bases of the junction left unmatched. The germline V gene encodes CDR1 SGHNT and CDR2 YENEEA. The CDR3 protein is CASSSNGLAPNEQFF. In DNA form, the CDR3 reads TGTGCCAGCAGCTCTAATGGACTAGCTCCGAATGAGCAGTTCTTC.

The genes are TRBV5-4 and TRBJ2-5; a weak D match, TRBD2 (6 bases). In germline, CDR1 is SGHNT, CDR2 YYREEE (reference sequence). V was cut by 1 base and J by 1 base, with 8 bases left in between. This CDR3 has 14 residues. CDR3 protein: CASSLRSGQETQYF. CDR3 nucleotide sequence: TGTGCCAGCAGCTTGCGTAGCGGCCAAGAGACCCAGTACTTC. The full variable domain, rest sourced from reference TRBV5-4 and TRBJ2-5, is ETGVTQSPTHLIKTRGQQVTLRCSSQSGHNTVSWYQQALGQGPQFIFQYYREEENGRGNFPPRFSGLQFPNYSSELNVNALELDDSALYLCASSLRSGQETQYFGPGTRLLVL.

The rearrangement uses TRBV12-5 and TRBJ2-1, with 9 positions matching TRBD2. Per germline, CDR1 LGHNT and CDR2 FRNRAP. The CDR3 spans 14 residues. J lost 6 bases, V lost 5 bases, and 5 bases had no gene match. The CDR3 sequence: CASGPGLAPNEQFF. The CDR3 DNA sequence: TGTGCTAGTGGTCCGGGACTAGCTCCCAATGAGCAGTTCTTC. Supplemented by reference TRBV12-5 and TRBJ2-1, the full variable domain reads DARVTQTPRHKVTEMGQEVTMRCQPILGHNTVFWYRQTMMQGLELLAYFRNRAPLDDSGMPKDRFSAEMPDATLATLKIQPSEPRDSAVYFCASGPGLAPNEQFFGPGTRLTVL.

The chain combines TRBV9 with TRBJ2-1, with 7 bases matching TRBD1. This CDR3 comprises 15 residues. Per germline, CDR1 SGDLS and CDR2 YYNGEE. V was clipped by 3 bases and J by 6 bases; unmatched bases: 9. The DNA of the CDR3 is TGTGCCAGCAGCGCGGGGACAGTGCGGGTCAATGAGCAGTTCTTC. Translation gives CASSAGTVRVNEQFF.

V and J are TRBV7-9 and TRBJ2-4; the D gene is possibly TRBD2 (7 bases). The CDR3 has 15 amino acids. Looked up from germline, CDR1 is SEHNR and CDR2 is FQNEAQ (reference sequence). Trimming took 1 base from V and 7 from J, leaving 14 bases between them. CDR3 in amino acids: CASSLVGRGVNIQYF. The CDR3 nucleotides are TGTGCCAGCAGCTTAGTGGGGAGGGGGGTCAACATTCAGTACTTC.

In DNA, the CDR3 is TGTGCCAGCAGCTCCCACTGGTATTCCAAACAAGAGACCCAGTACTTC. Encoded protein: CASSSHWYSKQETQYF. The genes are TRBV7-8 and TRBJ2-5, with D uncertain. The V and J ends lost 4 bases and 2 bases respectively, with 17 bases between them. This CDR3 region has 16 residues. Germline CDR1 reads SGHVS; CDR2 reads FQNEAQ.

This rearrangement joins TRBV29-1 to TRBJ1-1; D possibly corresponds to TRBD1 (6 bases). V dropped 3 bases and J dropped 1 base, with 9 bases sitting between them. The CDR3 extends over 13 amino acids. CDR1 SQVTM and CDR2 ANQGSEA come from the germline V gene. This CDR3 reads CSVDPTGNTEAFF. CDR3 sequence (DNA): TGCAGCGTTGATCCGACAGGGAACACTGAAGCTTTCTTT.

V usage is TRBV18 and J usage is TRBJ1-2; a possible D gene is TRBD1 (6 bases). The ends were cut back, 2 bases at V and 8 bases at J, with 9 bases in the middle. CDR1 and CDR2 (germline): KGHSH, LQKENI. The CDR3 covers 12 residues. The CDR3 sequence: CASSPWGQGYTF. The CDR3, as DNA: TGTGCCAGCTCACCATGGGGACAAGGCTACACCTTC. The full variable domain, its missing parts supplied by reference TRBV18 and TRBJ1-2, is NAGVMQNPRHLVRRRGQEARLRCSPMKGHSHVYWYRQLPEEGLKFMVYLQKENIIDESGMPKERFSAEFPKEGPSILRIQQVVRGDSAAYFCASSPWGQGYTFGSGTRLTVV.

The V gene is TRBV14, the J gene TRBJ2-5; D remains ambiguous. The germline V gene has CDR1 SGHDN and CDR2 FVKESK. The germline V and J ends were trimmed by 4 bases and 5 bases, with 17 bases remaining between them. This CDR3 is built from 15 residues. DNA for the CDR3: TGTGCCAGCAGCCTAGAGCCTGTCTTCGGGGAGACCCAGTACTTC. Its translation is CASSLEPVFGETQYF.

Only one count was recorded for this clone. The chain couples TRBV2 to TRBJ2-1; TRBD2 matches at 10 bases. CDR1 SNHLY and CDR2 FYNNEI come from the germline V gene. CDR3 length: 18 residues. After removal of 7 bases from V and 8 bases from J, the junction contained 20 bases not matched to a gene. In DNA form, the CDR3 reads TGTGCCAGCACCCCTATTCCCCAGGGACTAGCGAACGTCCATGAGCAGTTCTTC. As protein: CASTPIPQGLANVHEQFF.

V usage is TRBV5-4 and J usage is TRBJ2-7, with a tentative D call TRBD2 (6 bases). Germline V gives CDR1 SGHNT, CDR2 YYREEE (reference sequence). Trimming took off 0 bases at V and 6 bases at J, with 13 bases between the two ends. CDR3 length: 14 residues. The CDR3 is CASSLDYVTSEQYF. For the CDR3, the DNA is TGTGCCAGCAGCTTGGACTATGTGACTAGCGAGCAGTACTTC.

The chain combines TRBV27 with TRBJ2-7; maybe TRBD2 (5 bases). Deletions cut 0 bases from V and 2 bases from J, with 8 bases between. CDR3 size: 14 residues. The germline V gene encodes CDR1 MNHEY and CDR2 SMNVEV (reference sequence). CDR3 loop: CASSLSGLTYEQYF. In nucleotides, the CDR3 is TGTGCCAGCAGTTTATCAGGACTTACCTACGAGCAGTACTTC.

This rearrangement joins TRBV27 to TRBJ2-7; the match to TRBD2 covers 12 bases. The CDR3 has 16 residues. Germline V gene lookup returns CDR1 MNHEY and CDR2 SMNVEV (reference sequence). Trimming took 3 bases from V and 2 from J; bases not matched to a gene: 5. The CDR3 is CASSLTSGRGPYEQYF. Written as DNA, the CDR3 is TGTGCCAGCAGTTTGACTAGCGGGAGAGGTCCCTACGAGCAGTACTTC.

The V gene is TRBV6-5, the J gene TRBJ2-2, with TRBD1 identical over 7 bases. The CDR3 has 15 residues. Germline V gene data show CDR1 as MNHEY and CDR2 as SVGAGI. After removal of 6 bases from V and 5 bases from J, the junction contained 9 bases not matched to a gene. CDR3 protein: CASRPYRGGTGELFF. The CDR3 region has the DNA TGTGCCAGCAGGCCCTACAGGGGCGGGACCGGGGAGCTGTTTTTT.

This rearrangement joins TRBV5-6 to TRBJ2-7; 8 nucleotides agree with TRBD1. Per the germline V gene, CDR1 is SGHDT and CDR2 is YYEEEE. The V gene end was trimmed by 4 bases and the J gene end by 11 bases; junction bases not matched to a gene: 8. The CDR3 is 12 amino acids. The CDR3 here is CASSLGQGEEYF. Here the CDR3 DNA reads TGTGCCAGCAGCCTAGGACAGGGTGAAGAGTACTTC. Full variable domain (rest looked up from reference TRBV5-6 and TRBJ2-7): DAGVTQSPTHLIKTRGQQVTLRCSPKSGHDTVSWYQQALGQGPQFIFQYYEEEERQRGNFPDRFSGHQFPNYSSELNVNALLLGDSALYLCASSLGQGEEYFGPGTRLTVT.

Comments on this clone: Additional DNA sequences in this sample encode the identical CDR3. CDR3 coding DNA: TGTGCCAGCAGCCTCACAGGGACTGGAAACACCATATATTTT. Translated, it gives CASSLTGTGNTIYF. The J gene is TRBJ1-3, the V gene TRBV28; D might be TRBD1 (6 bases). Germline CDR1 and CDR2: MDHEN and SYDVKM. The CDR3 is 14 amino acids. The germline V and J ends were trimmed by 6 bases and 2 bases, with 11 bases remaining between them.

The rearrangement uses TRBV5-4 and TRBJ2-5; a possible D gene is TRBD2 (6 bases). The ends were cut back, 4 bases at V and 1 base at J, with 11 bases in the middle. The CDR3 extends over 14 amino acids. The germline gives CDR1 SGHNT, CDR2 YYREEE (reference sequence). The CDR3 DNA reads as TGTGCCAGCAGCCCCGGGACTCTCCAAGAGACCCAGTACTTC. It specifies CASSPGTLQETQYF. Using reference TRBV5-4 and TRBJ2-5 for the parts outside the CDR3, the full variable domain is ETGVTQSPTHLIKTRGQQVTLRCSSQSGHNTVSWYQQALGQGPQFIFQYYREEENGRGNFPPRFSGLQFPNYSSELNVNALELDDSALYLCASSPGTLQETQYFGPGTRLLVL.

The chain links TRBV10-3 to TRBJ1-1; 8 bases match TRBD1. The length of the CDR3 is 16 residues. The germline V gene encodes CDR1 ENHRY and CDR2 SYGVKD. Trimming cost V 3 bases and J 7 bases; bases outside gene matches: 13. The CDR3 DNA sequence: TGTGCCATCAGTGACCGGGACAGGACCGTCAGCTTTGAAGCTTTCTTT. Residues: CAISDRDRTVSFEAFF.

V and J are TRBV5-1 and TRBJ2-3; TRBD2 is a possible D gene (5 bases). The V gene lost 1 base and the J gene lost 3 bases, with 12 bases spanning the gap. This CDR3 is 15 amino acids long. CDR1 and CDR2 (germline): SGHRS, YFSETQ. The CDR3 sequence is CASSLKRESTDTQYF. CDR3 in DNA: TGCGCCAGCAGCTTGAAACGGGAATCTACAGATACGCAGTATTTT.

In its sample, this clone was seen a few times. The J gene is TRBJ1-1, the V gene TRBV7-9, with unresolved D. Trimming pared 1 base from V and 0 bases from J, leaving 6 bases between. Germline values: CDR1 SEHNR, CDR2 FQNEAQ (reference sequence). This CDR3 region has 14 residues. The CDR3, as DNA: TGTGCCAGCAGCTTAGGGGAGATGAACACTGAAGCTTTCTTT. Its protein product is CASSLGEMNTEAFF.

The CDR3 loop reads CASGQGGSGANVLTF. CDR3 sequence (DNA): TGTGCCAGCGGACAGGGGGGGTCGGGGGCCAACGTCCTGACTTTC. V gene TRBV28 combines with J gene TRBJ2-6, with TRBD1 identical over 10 bases. CDR1 is MDHEN and CDR2 is SYDVKM in the germline V gene. The ends lost 8 bases at V and 4 bases at J; junction bases unmatched: 5. The CDR3 has 15 residues. The full variable domain, in which reference TRBV28 and TRBJ2-6 provide the parts outside the CDR3, is DVKVTQSSRYLVKRTGEKVFLECVQDMDHENMFWYRQDPGLGLRLIYFSYDVKMKEKGDIPEGYSVSREKKERFSLILESASTNQTSMYLCASGQGGSGANVLTFGAGSRLTVL.

The CDR3 loop is CASSLRGGSTDTQYF. The CDR3 bases are TGCGCCAGCAGCCTAAGGGGGGGGAGCACAGATACGCAGTATTTT. The V and J genes are TRBV5-1 and TRBJ2-3; D perhaps matches TRBD2 (7 bases). Trimming left V 4 bases short and J 0 bases short, with 12 bases between. This CDR3 spans 15 amino acids. Germline V CDR1 and CDR2: SGHRS, YFSETQ.

V and J are TRBV7-8 and TRBJ1-2, with TRBD1 matching 8 bases. V was clipped by 5 bases and J by 8 bases; unmatched bases: 10. The CDR3 contains 14 residues. Germline CDR1 reads SGHVS; CDR2 reads FQNEAQ. CDR3 loop: CASSGRTGRGGYTF. The CDR3 nucleotides are TGTGCCAGCAGCGGGAGGACAGGGAGGGGAGGCTACACCTTC. Complete variable domain (other parts from reference TRBV7-8 and TRBJ1-2): GAGVSQSPRYKVAKRGQDVALRCDPISGHVSLFWYQQALGQGPEFLTYFQNEAQLDKSGLPSDRFFAERPEGSVSTLKIQRTQQEDSAVYLCASSGRTGRGGYTFGSGTRLTVV.